This TCR beta chain was observed in a study of blood T cell repertoires in COVID-19. Turning to the study itself: The study drew acute and convalescent COVID-19 samples from the United States, Italy and Spain. From T cells, B-cell-depleted T cells, or PBMCs came the material, which was cDNA or gDNA.

Study processing details: Quantification of nucleated cells was approximated via reference gene primer amplification. The method was immunoSEQ multiplex PCR; TCRdb's version includes in-frame clones alone and lacks a portion of them. V, J and clone size are taken as reported in that table, and D and trimming were inferred from the DNA itself. The repertoire holds about 260,000 clones, with around four fifths as singletons. CDR3 length: 13 amino acids. CDR1 and CDR2 (germline): SGHTA, FQGNSA. V dropped 5 bases and J dropped 4 bases, with 9 bases sitting between them. The origin of this receptor is a man in his 60s with acute or convalescent COVID-19. The sequencing sample was made of peripheral blood. The rearrangement links TRBV7-2 to TRBJ1-5; D is unresolved. CDR3 nucleotides: TGTGCCAGCAGCAATGCGGGAAATCAGCCCCAGCATTTT. Protein product: CASSNAGNQPQHF.